Listed below are T cell receptor beta chains from one sample, sequenced in a study of OX40 agonist ivuxolimab in advanced cancers. Assay: immunoSEQ multiplex PCR; the TCRdb copy retains only in-frame clones and omits some. In the table there are some 77,000 clones, around 87% of which are singletons. The material sequenced was CD4+ or CD8+ T cells sorted from blood, taken in a trial of the OX40 agonist ivuxolimab. These receptor sequences come from an adult with an advanced solid tumor such as melanoma, head and neck, liver or kidney cancer. Both conserved end residues are part of each CDR3. A D gene is named only where the DNA matches it firmly.

D | J | V | CDR3
NA | TRBJ1-5 | TRBV28 | CASSHTILYNQPQHF
NA | TRBJ2-7 | TRBV18 | CASSPLGRSGKGDEQYF
NA | TRBJ2-2 | TRBV9 | CASTQESGRNTGELFF
TRBD1 | TRBJ1-2 | TRBV2 | CASSRTGDEGYTF
TRBD2 | TRBJ2-3 | TRBV27 | CASSQTSGGSTDTQYF
TRBD1 | TRBJ1-3 | TRBV2 | CASSERGTARNTIYF
NA | TRBJ1-2 | TRBV11-1 | CASIQGWYGYTF
TRBD1 | TRBJ2-1 | TRBV9 | CASSVDPGGLEQFF
NA | TRBJ1-2 | TRBV5-4 | CASSRSRPTDGYTF
TRBD1 | TRBJ1-1 | TRBV28 | CASTLQGPNTEAFF
TRBD1 | TRBJ1-1 | TRBV6-1 | CASHRGGTEAFF
NA | TRBJ1-1 | TRBV6-5 | CASSFSVGQVNTEAFF
NA | TRBJ1-1 | TRBV19 | CASSPREAEAFF
NA | TRBJ1-1 | TRBV29-1 | CSVDLGRTEAFF
TRBD1 | TRBJ2-7 | TRBV5-1 | CASSLWDRVNEQYF
TRBD2 | TRBJ2-3 | TRBV9 | CASSVAWKGIAGGTDTQYF
NA | TRBJ2-7 | TRBV12-5 | CASGYYREQYF
NA | TRBJ1-6 | TRBV4-2 | CASSLDLNNSPLHF
NA | TRBJ2-3 | TRBV7-7 | CASSPRARPDTQYF
NA | TRBJ2-2 | TRBV5-1 | CASSFIDPFTGELFF
NA | TRBJ2-1 | TRBV6-5 | CASSYSDARGPGEQFF
NA | TRBJ1-1 | TRBV11-2 | CASSLGGITTEAFF
NA | TRBJ2-3 | TRBV5-6 | CASSLEVSARGEYF
NA | TRBJ2-7 | TRBV28 | CASSSTRFYEQYF
TRBD1 | TRBJ2-4 | TRBV7-2 | CASSLVDRGRNIQYF
TRBD1 | TRBJ2-2 | TRBV2 | CASSVKSGGRELFF
NA | TRBJ1-2 | TRBV7-3 | CASHSGTDYGYTF
NA | TRBJ2-5 | TRBV5-1 | CASRSGTETQYF
NA | TRBJ2-5 | TRBV28 | CASRWMETQYF
NA | TRBJ2-7 | TRBV5-1 | CASSLDRLTYEQYF
NA | TRBJ1-2 | TRBV9 | CASSGEEGAYTF
NA | TRBJ2-1 | TRBV30 | CAWGGKQFF
NA | TRBJ1-1 | TRBV6-6 | CASSYLWGDTEAFF
NA | TRBJ2-7 | TRBV29-1 | CSVTWTLSSYEQYF
NA | TRBJ1-1 | TRBV29-1 | CSVEDRGINTEAFF
TRBD2 | TRBJ2-5 | TRBV25-1 | CASRAGLAGQETQYF
NA | TRBJ2-7 | TRBV4-3 | CASSLYRREEYEQYF
NA | TRBJ2-2 | TRBV13 | CASSLVVPPRYTGELFF
TRBD2 | TRBJ2-5 | TRBV11-2 | CASSVTGLPLTQYF
NA | TRBJ1-1 | TRBV5-8 | CASTQQVGRNTEAFF
NA | TRBJ2-2 | TRBV7-3 | CASSLFPGSLGNTGELFF